This record looks at one T cell receptor beta chain sequence and its context. No cognate antigen has been identified for it. No base quality information exists; no much larger clone differs at one position. The sample belongs to a study of PD-1 blockade in mismatch repair-deficient tumors (dated by TCRdb to about 2017). Notes on the research overall: Between late 2013 and September 2016, the trial enrolled 70 to 100 consecutive patients with over nine mismatch repair-deficient cancer types, every one of whom had been previously treated and was progressing. Deep sequencing of TCR CDR3 regions was used to track tumor-associated T cell clones in peripheral blood of patients responding to PD-1 blockade.

Study-wide conclusions, independent of this receptor: Rapid expansion after pembrolizumab followed by contraction, generally before radiologic responses, was shown by tumor-resident clones, which were often undetectable in blood before treatment.

From the germline V gene, CDR1 is SQVTM and CDR2 is ANQGSEA. At the junction V is shortened by 7 bases and J by 5 bases, with 15 bases in between. Counted from cysteine to phenylalanine, this CDR3 has 12 amino acids. Solely the CDR3 DNA is kept, with 36 bases framed from the first base. For every enrolled patient, mismatch repair deficiency was confirmed by either polymerase chain reaction or immunohistochemistry. TCR sequencing was performed for a few patients who responded to pembrolizumab therapy. The phase II trial prospectively tested pembrolizumab PD-1 blockade in advanced mismatch repair-deficient cancers regardless of tissue of origin. Serial peripheral blood T cell samples were collected before and at multiple times after starting PD-1 blockade. Blood sampling time points were reported as weeks after the first dose of pembrolizumab. The library was produced with the immunoSEQ multiplex PCR assay. As stored in TCRdb, this immuneACCESS dataset retains in-frame rearrangements with V and J assigned. A fraction of the clones does not appear; measured against another copy, unresolved V genes explain less than half of the discrepancy, and the remainder lacks a known reason. Within this sample are tens of thousands of clones, with over 65% of them counted one time only. The top ten constitute about 3.1% of the sample.

The specimen comprised peripheral blood, sampled 4 weeks after starting pembrolizumab. The TCR sequence derives from an adult with mismatch repair-deficient cancer. The chain was built from TRBV29-1 and TRBJ2-7, with no confident D gene call. The bases read TGCAGCGGCCTGAAGCCGACGAACGAGCAGTACTTC. This yields the protein CSGLKPTNEQYF.